The rows below give T cell receptor beta chains drawn from one sample of a study of graft-versus-host responses after intestinal transplantation. Produced via immunoSEQ multiplex PCR; TCRdb's table is partial and in-frame only. The data show about 46,000 clones, about 93% seen once. The specimen comprised PBMCs, sampled 750 to 800 days after a first intestinal transplant, on the day of a second. Receptors were obtained from a human patient who received an intestinal transplant, so some T cells may come from the graft donor. Both conserved end residues are part of each CDR3. Fields, in order: D gene, V gene, J gene, clone size, CDR3 length, CDR3 protein, CDR3 DNA. The D gene is left open where the match is weak. Clone sizes are given selectively: once, few, many, or a class where the clone is expanded.

.	TRBV4-1	TRBJ1-1	.	14	CASSPWTANTEAFF	TGCGCCAGCAGCCCCTGGACGGCGAACACTGAAGCTTTCTTT
TRBD1	TRBV7-9	TRBJ1-1	.	17	CASSLGTRDSQNTEAFF	TGTGCCAGCAGCTTAGGGACCCGGGACAGCCAGAACACTGAAGCTTTCTTT
TRBD2	TRBV27	TRBJ2-1	once	16	CASSFSGLAGGNEQFF	TGTGCCAGCAGTTTTTCTGGGTTAGCGGGAGGAAATGAGCAGTTCTTC
TRBD1	TRBV6-5	TRBJ1-5	.	14	CASSDRELNQPQHF	TGTGCCAGCAGTGACAGGGAACTGAATCAGCCCCAGCATTTT
.	TRBV5-1	TRBJ1-6	.	15	CASSMRRTSNSPLHF	TGCGCCAGCAGCATGAGACGGACTTCGAATTCACCCCTCCACTTT
.	TRBV4-2	TRBJ2-1	.	13	CASSATLANEQFF	TGTGCCAGCAGCGCGACCCTCGCGAATGAGCAGTTCTTC
TRBD1	TRBV4-1	TRBJ2-3	.	15	CASSELTGKADTQYF	TGCGCCAGCAGCGAACTGACAGGGAAGGCAGATACGCAGTATTTT
.	TRBV9	TRBJ2-7	.	13	CASSVGQAHEQYF	TGTGCCAGCAGCGTAGGCCAGGCCCACGAGCAGTACTTC
TRBD1	TRBV28	TRBJ1-5	.	15	CASSQQGNYRQPQHF	TGTGCCAGCAGCCAACAGGGGAATTACCGTCAGCCCCAGCATTTT
TRBD1	TRBV29-1	TRBJ1-1	.	15	CSVPSLDREKTEAFF	TGCAGCGTTCCCTCACTCGACAGGGAGAAGACTGAAGCTTTCTTT
.	TRBV21-1	TRBJ2-1	.	16	CASSKGARCAKGEQFF	TGTGCCAGCAGCAAAGGGGCCCGTTGCGCGAAGGGTGAGCAGTTCTTC
.	TRBV12-5	TRBJ2-7	.	12	CASLRGSYEQYF	TGTGCTAGCCTCAGAGGCTCCTACGAGCAGTACTTC
TRBD2	TRBV7-9	TRBJ2-7	.	15	CASSLAAGGPSEQYF	TGTGCCAGCAGCTTAGCGGCGGGAGGGCCGTCCGAGCAGTACTTC
.	TRBV2	TRBJ2-1	.	15	CASRPEGVRGNEQFF	TGTGCCAGCAGACCCGAAGGGGTGCGTGGCAATGAGCAGTTCTTC
TRBD2	TRBV29-1	TRBJ2-7	.	18	CSVEKATVGGSKNYEQYF	TGCAGCGTTGAAAAGGCAACGGTGGGGGGGTCAAAAAACTACGAGCAGTACTTC
.	TRBV7-9	TRBJ1-1	.	13	CASSLGTRNEAFF	TGTGCCAGCAGCTTAGGTACGCGTAATGAAGCTTTCTTT
TRBD2	TRBV5-1	TRBJ2-5	.	15	CASSFSSGRPETQYF	TGCGCCAGCAGCTTCTCTAGCGGGAGGCCAGAGACCCAGTACTTC
TRBD2	TRBV4-1	TRBJ2-7	.	14	CASSLGLAGYEQYF	TGCGCCAGCAGCCTGGGACTAGCTGGTTACGAGCAGTACTTC
.	TRBV5-1	TRBJ2-5	once	12	CASSLSRETQYF	TGCGCCAGCAGCTTGAGTCGAGAGACCCAGTACTTC
TRBD1	TRBV5-1	TRBJ2-7	.	12	CASSLTGGEQYF	TGCGCCAGCAGCTTAACAGGGGGCGAGCAGTACTTC
.	TRBV9	TRBJ2-7	.	13	CASSVGGNREQYF	TGTGCCAGCAGCGTAGGAGGGAACAGGGAGCAGTACTTC
TRBD1	TRBV7-2	TRBJ2-7	.	13	CASSQDRGREQYF	TGTGCCAGCAGCCAGGACAGGGGGCGGGAGCAGTACTTC
.	TRBV7-9	TRBJ2-7	.	14	CASSLIAASYEQYF	TGTGCCAGCAGCTTAATAGCGGCATCCTACGAGCAGTACTTC
.	TRBV6-1	TRBJ1-1	.	10	CASSDTEAFF	TGTGCCAGCAGTGACACTGAAGCTTTCTTT
TRBD2	TRBV9	TRBJ2-2	.	15	CASSSSGRASGELFF	TGTGCCAGCAGCTCTAGCGGGAGGGCCAGCGGGGAGCTGTTTTTT
.	TRBV20-1	TRBJ2-7	.	11	CSALIPPEQYF	TGCAGTGCCCTAATTCCCCCCGAGCAGTACTTC
TRBD1	TRBV6-5	TRBJ1-5	.	15	CASSYGQGSNQPQHF	TGTGCCAGCAGTTACGGACAGGGAAGCAATCAGCCCCAGCATTTT
.	TRBV5-4	TRBJ2-5	.	13	CASRSAAQETQYF	TGTGCCAGCAGGTCAGCGGCACAAGAGACCCAGTACTTC
.	TRBV6-1	TRBJ1-5	once	13	CASRTGNSQPQHF	TGTGCCAGCAGAACAGGCAACAGTCAGCCCCAGCATTTT
.	TRBV6-5	TRBJ1-2	.	16	CASSYSGTGRNYGYTF	TGTGCCAGCAGTTACTCGGGTACAGGGCGGAACTATGGCTACACCTTC
TRBD2	TRBV7-2	TRBJ2-1	.	16	CASSLAGTSGFNEQFF	TGTGCCAGCAGCTTAGCCGGGACTAGCGGTTTCAATGAGCAGTTCTTC
.	TRBV18	TRBJ1-1	.	14	CASSYTTRDTEAFF	TGTGCCAGCTCGTACACCACCAGGGACACTGAAGCTTTCTTT
TRBD2	TRBV5-1	TRBJ2-2	.	14	CASSARERSGELFF	TGCGCCAGCTCTGCGCGGGAGCGGTCCGGGGAGCTGTTTTTT
.	TRBV7-2	TRBJ2-1	.	15	CASSFGWGSYNEQFF	TGTGCCAGCAGCTTTGGTTGGGGCTCCTACAATGAGCAGTTCTTC
.	TRBV14	TRBJ2-7	.	13	CASGRPSGYEQYF	TGTGCCAGCGGCCGCCCTTCGGGATACGAGCAGTACTTC
.	TRBV5-6	TRBJ2-5	.	15	CASSLVWGSQETQYF	TGTGCCAGCAGCTTGGTATGGGGTAGCCAAGAGACCCAGTACTTC
.	TRBV2	TRBJ2-3	.	14	CASSVIGSTDTQYF	TGTGCCAGCAGTGTTATCGGGAGCACAGATACGCAGTATTTT